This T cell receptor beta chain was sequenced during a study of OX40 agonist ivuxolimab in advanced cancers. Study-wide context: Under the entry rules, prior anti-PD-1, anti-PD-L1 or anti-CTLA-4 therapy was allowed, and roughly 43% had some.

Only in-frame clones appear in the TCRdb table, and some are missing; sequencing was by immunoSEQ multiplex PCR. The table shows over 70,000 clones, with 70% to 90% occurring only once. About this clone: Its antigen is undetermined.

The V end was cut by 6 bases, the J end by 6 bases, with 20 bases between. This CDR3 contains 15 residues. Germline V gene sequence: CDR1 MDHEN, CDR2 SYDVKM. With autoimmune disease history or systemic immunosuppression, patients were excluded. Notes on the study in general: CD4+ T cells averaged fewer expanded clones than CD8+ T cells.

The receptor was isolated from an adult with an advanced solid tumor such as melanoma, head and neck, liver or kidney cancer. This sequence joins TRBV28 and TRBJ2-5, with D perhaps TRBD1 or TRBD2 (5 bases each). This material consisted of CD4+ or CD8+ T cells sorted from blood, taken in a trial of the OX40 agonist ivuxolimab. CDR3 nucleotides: TGTGCCAGCAGCGACCGGGGCCCGGGGATTCAGACCCAGTACTTC. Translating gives CASSDRGPGIQTQYF.